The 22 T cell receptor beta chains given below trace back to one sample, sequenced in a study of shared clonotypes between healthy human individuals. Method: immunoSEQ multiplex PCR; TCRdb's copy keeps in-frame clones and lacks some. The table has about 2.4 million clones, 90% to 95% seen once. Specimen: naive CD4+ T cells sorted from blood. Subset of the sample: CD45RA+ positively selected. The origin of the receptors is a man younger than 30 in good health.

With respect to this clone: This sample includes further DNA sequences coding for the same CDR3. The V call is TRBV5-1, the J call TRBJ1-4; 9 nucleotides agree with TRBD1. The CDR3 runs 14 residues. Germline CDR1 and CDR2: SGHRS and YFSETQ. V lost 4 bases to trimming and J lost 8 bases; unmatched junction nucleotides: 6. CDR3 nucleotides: TGCGCCAGCAGCCCCGGACAGGGGCGGGAAAAACTGTTTTTT. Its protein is CASSPGQGREKLFF.

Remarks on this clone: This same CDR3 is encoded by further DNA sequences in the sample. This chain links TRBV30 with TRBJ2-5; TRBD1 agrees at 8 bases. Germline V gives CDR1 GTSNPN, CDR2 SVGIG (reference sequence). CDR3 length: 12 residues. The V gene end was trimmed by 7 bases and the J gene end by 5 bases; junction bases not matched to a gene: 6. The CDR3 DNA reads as TGTGCCTCCAGGGGGCTTGGTGAGACCCAGTACTTC. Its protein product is CASRGLGETQYF.

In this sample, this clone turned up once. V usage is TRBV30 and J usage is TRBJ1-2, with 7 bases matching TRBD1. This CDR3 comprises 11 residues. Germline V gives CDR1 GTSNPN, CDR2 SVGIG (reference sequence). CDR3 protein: CALNPGGGYTF. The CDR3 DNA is TGTGCTCTGAATCCAGGGGGTGGCTACACCTTC.

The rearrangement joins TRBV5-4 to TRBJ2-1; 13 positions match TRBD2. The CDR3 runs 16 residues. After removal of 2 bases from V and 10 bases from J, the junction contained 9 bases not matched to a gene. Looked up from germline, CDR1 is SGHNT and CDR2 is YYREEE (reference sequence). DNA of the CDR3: TGTGCCAGCAGCTTTGCGGGACTAGCGGGGATTGGGGAGCAGTTCTTC. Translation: CASSFAGLAGIGEQFF.

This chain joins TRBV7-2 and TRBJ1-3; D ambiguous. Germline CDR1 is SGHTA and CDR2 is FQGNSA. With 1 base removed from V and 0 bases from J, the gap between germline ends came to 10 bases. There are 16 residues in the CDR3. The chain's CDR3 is CASSLGPGRSGNTIYF. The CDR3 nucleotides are TGTGCCAGCAGCTTAGGCCCAGGCCGCTCTGGAAACACCATATATTTT.

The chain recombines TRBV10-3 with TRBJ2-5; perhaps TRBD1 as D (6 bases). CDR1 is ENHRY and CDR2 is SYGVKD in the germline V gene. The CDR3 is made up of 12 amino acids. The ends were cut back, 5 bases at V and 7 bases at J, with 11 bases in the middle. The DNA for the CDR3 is TGTGCCATCAGTCTTCAGGGGACGACCCAGTACTTC. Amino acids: CAISLQGTTQYF.

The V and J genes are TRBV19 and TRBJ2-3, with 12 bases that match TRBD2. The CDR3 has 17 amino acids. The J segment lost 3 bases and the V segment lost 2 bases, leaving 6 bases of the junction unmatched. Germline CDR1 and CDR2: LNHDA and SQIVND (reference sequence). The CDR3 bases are TGTGCCAGTAGTATATCGCCTAGCGGGAGGGGAACAGATACGCAGTATTTT. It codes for CASSISPSGRGTDTQYF.

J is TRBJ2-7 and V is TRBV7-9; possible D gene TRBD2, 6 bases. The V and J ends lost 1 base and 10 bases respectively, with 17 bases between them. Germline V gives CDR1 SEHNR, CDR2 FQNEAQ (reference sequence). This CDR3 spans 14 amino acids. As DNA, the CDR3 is TGTGCCAGCAGCTTAGACGGGAGTAGGGGTACTCAGTACTTC. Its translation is CASSLDGSRGTQYF.

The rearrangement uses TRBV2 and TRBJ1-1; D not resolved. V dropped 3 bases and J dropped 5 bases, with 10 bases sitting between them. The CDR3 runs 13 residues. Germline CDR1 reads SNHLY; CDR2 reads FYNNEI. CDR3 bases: TGTGCCAGCAGTGACGAGATTGGAACTGAAGCTTTCTTT. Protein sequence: CASSDEIGTEAFF.

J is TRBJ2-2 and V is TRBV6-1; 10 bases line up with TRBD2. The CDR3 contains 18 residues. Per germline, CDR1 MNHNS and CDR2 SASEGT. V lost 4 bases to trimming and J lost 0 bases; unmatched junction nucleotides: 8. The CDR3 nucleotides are TGTGCCAGCAGTGGAATTATAGCGGGAGGACCGAACACCGGGGAGCTGTTTTTT. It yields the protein CASSGIIAGGPNTGELFF.

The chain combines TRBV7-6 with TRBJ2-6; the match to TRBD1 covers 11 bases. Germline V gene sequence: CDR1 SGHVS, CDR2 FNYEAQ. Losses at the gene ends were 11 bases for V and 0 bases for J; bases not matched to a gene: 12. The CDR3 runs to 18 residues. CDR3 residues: CALRPGQGVHSGANVLTF. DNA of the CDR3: TGTGCCCTCCGACCGGGACAGGGGGTTCACTCTGGGGCCAACGTCCTGACTTTC.

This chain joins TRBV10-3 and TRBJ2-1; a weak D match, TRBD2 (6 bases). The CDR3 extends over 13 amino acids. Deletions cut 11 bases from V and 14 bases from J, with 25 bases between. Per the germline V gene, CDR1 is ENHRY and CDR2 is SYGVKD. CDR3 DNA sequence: TGTGCCGGCCTAACCCCAGGGACTCGTTCTAAGTTCTTC. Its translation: CAGLTPGTRSKFF.

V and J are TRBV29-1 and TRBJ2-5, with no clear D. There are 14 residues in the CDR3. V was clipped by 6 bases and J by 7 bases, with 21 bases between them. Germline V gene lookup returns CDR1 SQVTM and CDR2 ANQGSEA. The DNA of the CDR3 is TGCAGCGTACTTGAAGGCCCATATAGTGGGACCCAGTACTTC. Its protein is CSVLEGPYSGTQYF.

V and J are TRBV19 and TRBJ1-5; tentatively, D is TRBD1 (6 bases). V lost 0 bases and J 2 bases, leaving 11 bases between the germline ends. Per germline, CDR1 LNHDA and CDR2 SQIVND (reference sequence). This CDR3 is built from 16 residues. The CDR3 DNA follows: TGTGCCAGTAGTATAGAAAGGGGGGCAGGCAATCAGCCCCAGCATTTT. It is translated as CASSIERGAGNQPQHF.

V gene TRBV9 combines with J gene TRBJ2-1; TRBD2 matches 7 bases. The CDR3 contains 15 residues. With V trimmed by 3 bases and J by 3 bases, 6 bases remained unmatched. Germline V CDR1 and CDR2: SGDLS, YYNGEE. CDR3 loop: CASSGSGNVYNEQFF. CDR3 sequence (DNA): TGTGCCAGCAGCGGAAGCGGGAACGTCTACAATGAGCAGTTCTTC.

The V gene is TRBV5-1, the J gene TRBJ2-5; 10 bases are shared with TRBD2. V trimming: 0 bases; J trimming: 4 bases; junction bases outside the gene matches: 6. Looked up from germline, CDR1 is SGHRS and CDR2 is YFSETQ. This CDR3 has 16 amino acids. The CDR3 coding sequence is TGCGCCAGCAGCTTGGTTCTAGCGGGGGAAGGAGAGACCCAGTACTTC. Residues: CASSLVLAGEGETQYF.

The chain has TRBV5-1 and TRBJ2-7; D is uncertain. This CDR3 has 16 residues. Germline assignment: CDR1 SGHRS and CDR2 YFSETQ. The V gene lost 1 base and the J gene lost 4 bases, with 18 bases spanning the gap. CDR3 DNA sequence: TGCGCCAGCAGCTTGCGGGTAAGGGAAAGTGATTACGAGCAGTACTTC. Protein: CASSLRVRESDYEQYF.

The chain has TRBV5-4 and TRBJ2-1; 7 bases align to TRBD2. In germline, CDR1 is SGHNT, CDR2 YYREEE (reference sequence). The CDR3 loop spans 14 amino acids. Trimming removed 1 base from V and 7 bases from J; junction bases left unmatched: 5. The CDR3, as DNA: TGTGCCAGCAGCTTGCCCAGCGGGGTTAATGAGCAGTTCTTC. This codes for CASSLPSGVNEQFF.

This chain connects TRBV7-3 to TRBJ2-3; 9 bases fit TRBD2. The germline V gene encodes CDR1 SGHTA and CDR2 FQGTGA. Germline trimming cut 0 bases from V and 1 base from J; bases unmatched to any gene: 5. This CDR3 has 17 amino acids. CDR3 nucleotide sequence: TGTGCCAGCAGCTTAACTAGCGGGGGCCTCGGCACAGATACGCAGTATTTT. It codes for CASSLTSGGLGTDTQYF.

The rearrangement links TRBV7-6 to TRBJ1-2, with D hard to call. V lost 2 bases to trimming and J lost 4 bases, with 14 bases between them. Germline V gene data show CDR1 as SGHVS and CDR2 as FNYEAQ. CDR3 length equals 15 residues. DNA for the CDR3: TGTGCCAGCAGCTTAAATAGTTTGGGGTCCTATGGCTACACCTTC. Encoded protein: CASSLNSLGSYGYTF.

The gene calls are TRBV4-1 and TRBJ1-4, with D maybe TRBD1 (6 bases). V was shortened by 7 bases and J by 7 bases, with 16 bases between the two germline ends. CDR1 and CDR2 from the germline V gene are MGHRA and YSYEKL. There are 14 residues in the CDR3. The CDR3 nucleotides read TGCGCCAGCACCTCGTGGGGGGGCTTTGAAAAACTGTTTTTT. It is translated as CASTSWGGFEKLFF.

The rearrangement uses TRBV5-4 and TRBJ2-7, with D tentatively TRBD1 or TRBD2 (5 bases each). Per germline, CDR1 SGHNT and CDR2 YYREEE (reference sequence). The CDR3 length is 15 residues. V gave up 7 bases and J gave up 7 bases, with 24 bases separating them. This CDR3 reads CASSRDGTDLREQYF. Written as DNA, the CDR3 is TGTGCCAGCTCCCGGGACGGGACGGACCTTAGGGAGCAGTACTTC.